This paragraph reports one T cell receptor beta chain. Its antigen remains unknown. The authors ran a second PCR of roughly 6 to 11 cycles using a sample-barcoded 5' primer and a J-beta primer mix. TCRdb redid the calling of the 5' RACE reads with MiXCR, one entry per CDR3 protein. This repertoire shows roughly 1.5 million distinct CDR3 sequences, around 40% found once; its top ten account for 4%. Looked up from germline, CDR1 is SEHNR and CDR2 is FQNEAQ (reference sequence). Trimming removed 3 bases from V and 0 bases from J, with 12 bases in between. The CDR3 loop spans 15 amino acids. Each sample yielded at least 6 million isolated PBMCs. Each sample provided at least 5 micrograms of extracted total RNA. This specimen comes from a study of blood T cells in healthy people across ages. Study results and limitations: Observed TCR beta diversity showed a strong correlation with the percentage of naive T cells as measured by flow cytometry. Across the age range, TCR beta diversity per million T cells fell in a roughly linear way.

The specimen sequenced was blood. The TCR sequence derives from a woman aged 18-30 years in good health. This sequence joins TRBV7-9 and TRBJ2-7; possibly TRBD1 or TRBD2 for D (5 bases each). CDR3: CASSLRTGLSYEQYF. DNA of the CDR3: TGTGCCAGCAGCTTGCGGACGGGGCTCTCCTACGAGCAGTACTTC.